This entry is about one T cell receptor beta chain. The entry originates in a study of early T cells in non-severe SARS-CoV-2 infection. CDR3 length equals 15 residues. Looked up from germline, CDR1 is SGHDT and CDR2 is YYEEEE. V lost 3 bases, J lost 3 bases, and 14 bases lay in between. Individual cDNA molecules were tagged with unique molecular identifiers, the study reported. MiXCR, run by TCRdb on the 5' RACE reads, gives a single entry per CDR3 protein. The table includes approximately 45,000 distinct CDR3 sequences, approximately 11% detected once. The chain combines TRBV5-6 with TRBJ2-3; maybe TRBD2 (5 bases). Sample: whole blood. This receptor was obtained from an adult who was a healthcare worker with PCR-confirmed SARS-CoV-2 infection or an uninfected control (not recorded which). CDR3 coding DNA: TGTGCCAGCAGCTCGGGAACGGACCCAACAGATACGCAGTATTTT. Amino acids: CASSSGTDPTDTQYF.